The TCR beta chain under discussion was sequenced for a study of blood T cell repertoires in COVID-19. CDR3 length: 16 amino acids. Germline V lookup: CDR1 LNHDA, CDR2 SQIVND (reference sequence). The junction had 7 bases not matched to a gene; V was cut back by 3 bases and J by 2 bases. Assay: immunoSEQ multiplex PCR; the TCRdb copy retains only in-frame clones and omits some. Found here are about 190,000 clones, almost 80% of them singletons; the top ten hold around a sixth. The sequence was obtained from a woman aged 45-65 years who had recovered from COVID-19. This chain links TRBV19 with TRBJ2-7, with 10 positions matching TRBD1. Sequenced: PBMCs or T cells enriched from blood (not recorded which). CDR3: CASSISRQGAPYEQYF. In DNA, the CDR3 is TGTGCCAGTAGTATCTCTCGACAGGGGGCACCCTACGAGCAGTACTTC.